These 11 T cell receptor beta chains originate from one sample sequenced in a study of blood T cell repertoires in COVID-19. Sequencing used immunoSEQ multiplex PCR; TCRdb keeps in-frame clones, though not all of them. Of 200,000 to 250,000 clones in the sample, 80% are singletons; the top ten hold about 4.5%. Sequencing used PBMCs or T cells enriched from blood (not recorded which). These TCRs come from a man younger than 45 with acute COVID-19.

The chain combines TRBV28 with TRBJ1-6; 11 bases are a match to TRBD1. Germline lookup yields CDR1 MDHEN and CDR2 SYDVKM. The CDR3 is 15 amino acids. V trimming: 3 bases; J trimming: 8 bases; junction bases outside the gene matches: 3. The CDR3 nucleotides are TGTGCCAGCAGTTTGGGACAGGGGGAAGATTCACCCCTCCACTTT. Translated, it gives CASSLGQGEDSPLHF. Looking up the rest from reference TRBV28 and TRBJ1-6 gives the full variable domain: DVKVTQSSRYLVKRTGEKVFLECVQDMDHENMFWYRQDPGLGLRLIYFSYDVKMKEKGDIPEGYSVSREKKERFSLILESASTNQTSMYLCASSLGQGEDSPLHFGNGTRLTVT.

This clone was seen a single time. A read error may account for a junction end that differs from germline. V gene TRBV6-5 combines with J gene TRBJ1-1, with TRBD1 matching over 8 bases. The length of the CDR3 is 14 residues. The germline CDR1 and CDR2 sequences are MNHEY and SVGAGI. The CDR3 DNA is TGTGCCAGCAGTTACTCTGATGGCAGGGGGCAAGGGGTCTTT. This translates into CASSYSDGRGQGVF.

The chain recombines TRBV28 with TRBJ2-7; D gene uncertain. V lost 3 bases to trimming and J lost 1 base, with 13 bases between them. The length of the CDR3 is 15 residues. Germline values: CDR1 MDHEN, CDR2 SYDVKM. Written as DNA, the CDR3 is TGTGCCAGCAGTTTGTCCTCGACGGGTTCCTACGAGCAGTACTTC. It yields the protein CASSLSSTGSYEQYF. The full variable domain, completed using reference TRBV28 and TRBJ2-7, is DVKVTQSSRYLVKRTGEKVFLECVQDMDHENMFWYRQDPGLGLRLIYFSYDVKMKEKGDIPEGYSVSREKKERFSLILESASTNQTSMYLCASSLSSTGSYEQYFGPGTRLTVT.

The chain is built from TRBV27 and TRBJ2-1, with 9 positions matching TRBD2. Trimming at V came to 5 bases and at J to 0 bases, leaving 2 bases not matched to a gene. The V gene's germline CDR1 is MNHEY and CDR2 SMNVEV (reference sequence). The CDR3 spans 15 residues. CDR3 DNA sequence: TGTGCCAGCAGTCTTAGCGGGGGCTCCTACAATGAGCAGTTCTTC. Translated, it gives CASSLSGGSYNEQFF.

The rearrangement links TRBV10-2 to TRBJ2-3; possibly TRBD1 for D (6 bases). This CDR3 spans 15 amino acids. Germline loops: CDR1 WSHSY, CDR2 SAAADI. Trimming stripped 6 bases from V and 0 bases from J, with 13 bases between. This chain's CDR3 is CASRMRTASTDTQYF. The CDR3 DNA is TGCGCCAGCAGGATGAGGACAGCTAGCACAGATACGCAGTATTTT.

Of note for this clone: A much larger clone is a single base away; this may be a read error. J is TRBJ2-2 and V is TRBV7-9; D remains ambiguous. Trimming took off 0 bases at V and 4 bases at J, with 3 bases between the two ends. The CDR3 runs to 13 residues. Germline V gene lookup returns CDR1 SEHNR and CDR2 FQNEAQ (reference sequence). CDR3 protein: CASSLAATGELFF. DNA for the CDR3: TGTGCCAGCAGCTTAGCGGCCACCGGGGAGCTGTTTTTT.

The chain joins TRBV7-9 to TRBJ1-1; tentatively, D is TRBD1 (5 bases). From germline, CDR1 is SEHNR and CDR2 FQNEAQ (reference sequence). This CDR3 region has 12 residues. Trimming removed 5 bases at V and 10 bases at J, with 14 bases between. CDR3 in amino acids: CASSLYGGTAFF. The CDR3 DNA follows: TGTGCCAGCAGCCTCTACGGGGGGACAGCTTTCTTT.

The V call is TRBV28, the J call TRBJ2-7; weak D call: TRBD1 (5 bases). The germline V gene has CDR1 MDHEN and CDR2 SYDVKM. This CDR3 spans 17 amino acids. Trimming cost V 2 bases and J 3 bases, with 20 bases left between them. The CDR3 sequence is CASSLISWVGHFYEQYF. CDR3 nucleotides: TGTGCCAGCAGTTTAATTTCCTGGGTGGGGCACTTCTACGAGCAGTACTTC.

A few counts support this clone. The CDR3 here is CASSPGPGLATDTQYF. The DNA for the CDR3 is TGTGCCAGCAGTCCCGGACCGGGACTAGCAACAGATACGCAGTATTTT. The chain recombines TRBV2 with TRBJ2-3; 9 nucleotides agree with TRBD2. This CDR3 is built from 16 residues. Germline lookup yields CDR1 SNHLY and CDR2 FYNNEI. Trimming cost V 5 bases and J 3 bases; bases outside gene matches: 9.

This chain uses TRBV5-5 with TRBJ1-1; D is perhaps TRBD1 (5 bases). Trimming removed 4 bases at V and 2 bases at J, with 9 bases between. Germline assignment: CDR1 SGHKS and CDR2 YYEKEE (reference sequence). The CDR3 has 13 residues. The CDR3 reads CASSLRDNTEAFF. CDR3 bases: TGTGCCAGCAGCCTCAGGGATAACACTGAAGCTTTCTTT.

V usage is TRBV9 and J usage is TRBJ1-1, with TRBD1 identical over 7 bases. V was clipped by 2 bases and J by 7 bases; unmatched bases: 5. The CDR3 is 13 amino acids. Germline loops: CDR1 SGDLS, CDR2 YYNGEE. CDR3 protein: CASSVTGFGEAFF. The CDR3, as DNA: TGTGCCAGCAGCGTGACAGGGTTTGGTGAAGCTTTCTTT.